The clone carrying this TCR beta chain was recorded many times. What it binds is unknown. V dropped 5 bases and J dropped 0; count of bases not matched to a gene: 3. The CDR3 covers 16 residues. CDR1 and CDR2 (germline): MNHEY, SMNVEV (reference sequence). As it was prepared, the TCRbeta library received unique molecular identifiers. TCRdb ran MiXCR on the PCR reads and lists one entry per CDR3 protein. The sample includes hundreds of thousands of distinct CDR3 sequences, more than 9% seen only once; the top ten take around 24%. The entry originates in a study of T-cell reconstitution after alpha-beta-depleted transplantation in children. Whole-study results and caveats: Where some patients showed high TCRbeta diversity at day 60, it came from recipient T cells and thymic progenitors that had survived.

This TCR came from a male patient between 2 and 15 years old who had a stem cell transplant for chronic granulomatous disease, so the T cells may come from the graft donor. Here the sequenced sample was peripheral blood, taken 180 days after TCRalphabeta/CD19-depleted stem cell transplant. This sequence joins TRBV27 and TRBJ2-2; 10 nucleotides match TRBD2. CDR3 coding DNA: TGTGCCAGCAGTATTCTAGCGGGGGCGAACACCGGGGAGCTGTTTTTT. It is translated as CASSILAGANTGELFF.